The clone carrying this T cell receptor beta chain has at least ten counts. Germline V gene data show CDR1 as KGHDR and CDR2 as SFDVKD. Trimming took 10 bases from V and 1 from J, leaving 7 bases between them. The CDR3 has 12 amino acids. These data are taken from a study of T cells in Graves' hyperthyroidism and ophthalmopathy. The TCR beta CDR3 regions underwent amplification using RNA transcripts as the source. First-round RT-PCR targeting the TCR CDR3 was performed with the HTBI primer set. MiXCR, run by TCRdb on the multiplex PCR reads, gives a single entry per CDR3 protein. Here the sample spans approximately 400,000 distinct CDR3 sequences, about 19% being singletons.

This receptor was taken from a young woman with Graves' hyperthyroidism. The V gene is TRBV24-1, the J gene TRBJ1-5; D remains unclear. Sequences were obtained from blood. The CDR3 coding sequence is TGTGCCACTCAGGACAGCAATCAGCCCCAGCATTTT. Amino acids: CATQDSNQPQHF.